The 22 T cell receptor beta chains below were found in one sample sequenced in a study of blood T cell repertoires in COVID-19. Here immunoSEQ multiplex PCR was the method, and the copy in TCRdb shows in-frame clones only, minus some. The data show approximately 130,000 clones, just under 90% seen once. The sample consisted of peripheral blood. Receptors were obtained from a woman aged 45-59 years with acute or convalescent COVID-19.

The J gene is TRBJ1-4, the V gene TRBV30; D not certain. CDR1 is GTSNPN, CDR2 SVGIG, per germline (reference sequence). V was clipped by 3 bases and J by 8 bases, with 10 bases between them. CDR3 length equals 12 residues. CDR3 amino acids: CAWSPPGEKLFF. The CDR3 bases are TGTGCCTGGAGCCCGCCAGGCGAAAAACTGTTTTTT.

This sequence joins TRBV7-9 and TRBJ2-2; TRBD1 agrees at 9 bases. Germline CDR1 is SEHNR and CDR2 is FQNEAQ (reference sequence). This CDR3 is built from 15 residues. V lost 6 bases and J lost 4; bases outside the gene matches: 6. CDR3 sequence (DNA): TGTGCCAGCAGTTCATCGGGACAGGGCACCGGGGAGCTGTTTTTT. Its protein is CASSSSGQGTGELFF.

This clone was recorded only once. The chain couples TRBV11-2 to TRBJ2-2; weak D call: TRBD1 (5 bases). The germline gives CDR1 SGHAT, CDR2 FQNNGV. This CDR3 has 16 amino acids. Trimming pared 4 bases from V and 0 bases from J, leaving 12 bases between. CDR3 sequence reads: CASSWTDTPNTGELFF. The CDR3 nucleotides are TGTGCCAGCAGCTGGACGGACACGCCGAACACCGGGGAGCTGTTTTTT.

This clone was counted only a few times. The V call is TRBV6-1, the J call TRBJ1-5; D may be TRBD1 (6 bases). The germline V and J ends were trimmed by 3 bases and 5 bases, with 23 bases remaining between them. The CDR3 is made up of 18 amino acids. The germline CDR1 and CDR2 sequences are MNHNS and SASEGT. The CDR3 region is CASSDQYPGHLGDQPQHF. The CDR3 DNA reads as TGTGCCAGCAGTGACCAGTATCCGGGACACCTGGGAGATCAGCCCCAGCATTTT.

The chain couples TRBV25-1 to TRBJ1-3, with TRBD1 identical over 7 bases. The V segment lost 4 bases and the J segment 1 base; nucleotides outside the gene matches: 4. There are 15 residues in the CDR3. Germline-derived CDR1 and CDR2 are MGHDK and SYGVNS. CDR3 loop: CASSGTGVSGNTIYF. The CDR3 DNA follows: TGTGCCAGCAGTGGCACAGGGGTATCTGGAAACACCATATATTTT.

This clone was recorded at least ten times. The chain combines TRBV7-9 with TRBJ1-5; D not certain. This CDR3 is built from 14 residues. V lost 8 bases to trimming and J lost 0 bases, with 11 bases between them. From germline, CDR1 is SEHNR and CDR2 FQNEAQ (reference sequence). CDR3 nucleotide sequence: TGTGCCAGCTCTAATTCGAATAGCAATCAGCCCCAGCATTTT. It translates to CASSNSNSNQPQHF.

The table lists this clone with a count of one. The chain combines TRBV5-1 with TRBJ2-1; D ambiguous. CDR3 length: 13 residues. V was cut by 4 bases and J by 5 bases, with 10 bases left in between. Germline V gives CDR1 SGHRS, CDR2 YFSETQ. CDR3 DNA: TGCGCCAGCAGCCCCAAGGCGGACAATGAGCAGTTCTTC. Encoded protein: CASSPKADNEQFF.

The rearrangement uses TRBV5-6 and TRBJ1-1, with TRBD1 matching over 7 bases. Germline CDR1 SGHDT, CDR2 YYEEEE. Trimming cost V 2 bases and J 12 bases; bases outside gene matches: 7. There are 12 residues in the CDR3. CDR3 in amino acids: CASSFRQGLSFF. The CDR3 DNA sequence: TGTGCCAGCAGCTTCCGACAGGGCCTCTCTTTCTTT.

Written as DNA, the CDR3 is TGTGCCAGCAGCCGCCGGGACAAAAAATTCACAGATACGCAGTATTTT. It translates to CASSRRDKKFTDTQYF. The V and J genes are TRBV3-1 (or the pseudogene TRBV3-2) and TRBJ2-3; tentatively, D is TRBD1 (6 bases). CDR3 length: 16 amino acids. V was cut by 4 bases and J by 2 bases, with 16 bases left in between. CDR1 LGHDT and CDR2 YNNKEL come from the germline V gene (reference sequence).

Written as DNA, the CDR3 is TGTGCCAGCAGCCTGACAGGGGGCTCGTACAATGAGCAGTTCTTC. Its translation: CASSLTGGSYNEQFF. The chain recombines TRBV7-2 with TRBJ2-1, with 10 bases lining up with TRBD1. Germline loops: CDR1 SGHTA, CDR2 FQGNSA. The CDR3 is 15 residues long. V lost 5 bases and J lost 4; bases outside the gene matches: 5.

The chain is built from TRBV7-6 and TRBJ2-6; 9 bases agree with TRBD1. V was pared by 3 bases and J by 6 bases, with 18 bases of the junction left unmatched. Germline V gene data show CDR1 as SGHVS and CDR2 as FNYEAQ. The CDR3 is 20 amino acids. The CDR3 nucleotides are TGTGCCAGCAGCTTCAACCCGCTTTCTCTGGACAGGGGCCCGGCCAACGTCCTGACTTTC. Residues: CASSFNPLSLDRGPANVLTF.

The chain combines TRBV13 with TRBJ1-6; 7 bases are shared with TRBD1. The CDR3 covers 14 residues. CDR1 and CDR2 from the germline V gene are PRHDT and FYEKMQ (reference sequence). With V trimmed by 5 bases and J by 8 bases, 6 bases remained unmatched. CDR3 bases: TGTGCCAGCAGCCGCAGGGACAGTTATTCACCCCTCCACTTT. As protein: CASSRRDSYSPLHF.

The V gene is TRBV7-6, the J gene TRBJ2-1; 15 nucleotides align to TRBD2. V lost 5 bases, J lost 7 bases, and 15 bases stayed unmatched. The CDR3 contains 19 residues. Germline V lookup: CDR1 SGHVS, CDR2 FNYEAQ. The CDR3 nucleotides are TGTGCCAGCAGCCTTCTCAACGGACTAGCGGGAGGGCCTAGGAATGAGCAGTTCTTC. It encodes CASSLLNGLAGGPRNEQFF. The entire variable domain, with the rest obtained from reference TRBV7-6 and TRBJ2-1, is as follows: GAGVSQSPRYKVTKRGQDVALRCDPISGHVSLYWYRQALGQGPEFLTYFNYEAQQDKSGLPNDRFSAERPEGSISTLTIQRTEQRDSAMYRCASSLLNGLAGGPRNEQFFGPGTRLTVL.

V and J are TRBV7-3 and TRBJ2-1; TRBD1 might be the D (6 bases). The ends were cut back, 0 bases at V and 2 bases at J, with 8 bases in the middle. The CDR3 is 15 residues long. Germline CDR1 and CDR2: SGHTA and FQGTGA. The CDR3, as DNA: TGTGCCAGCAGCTTAACGCAGGGGACCTACAATGAGCAGTTCTTC. Residues: CASSLTQGTYNEQFF.

J is TRBJ2-2 and V is TRBV4-3, with TRBD2 as a possible D gene (6 bases). The CDR3 is 16 amino acids. Trimming removed 2 bases from V and 1 base from J, with 11 bases in between. Germline-derived CDR1 and CDR2 are LGHNA and YSLEER. The CDR3 DNA sequence: TGCGCCAGCAGCCAACGAGTCGGGGGGAACACCGGGGAGCTGTTTTTT. Residues: CASSQRVGGNTGELFF.

J is TRBJ2-3 and V is TRBV10-3, with TRBD2 matching over 10 bases. The V and J ends lost 7 bases and 0 bases, in that order; junction bases with no gene match: 4. The germline gives CDR1 ENHRY, CDR2 SYGVKD. CDR3 size: 15 residues. The CDR3 DNA follows: TGTGCCATCATCGGACTAGCGGATAGCACAGATACGCAGTATTTT. Protein sequence: CAIIGLADSTDTQYF.

The chain carries TRBV18 and TRBJ2-1, with 7 bases that match TRBD1. With 3 bases clipped from V and 0 bases from J, the junction kept 2 bases outside the gene matches. This CDR3 region has 15 residues. CDR1 KGHSH and CDR2 LQKENI come from the germline V gene. The CDR3 region has the DNA TGTGCCAGCTCACCTCAGGGGGACTCCTACAATGAGCAGTTCTTC. Translation gives CASSPQGDSYNEQFF.

The chain combines TRBV4-2 with TRBJ1-4; TRBD1 aligns across 7 bases. V shed 5 bases, J shed 8 bases, and the junction held 11 bases outside the gene matches. The CDR3 sequence is 15 residues long. CDR1 and CDR2 from the germline V gene are LGHNA and YNFKEQ. CDR3 DNA sequence: TGTGCCAGCAGCGGGACAGCGCAACCCGGAGAAAAACTGTTTTTT. Translated: CASSGTAQPGEKLFF.

The rearrangement links TRBV19 to TRBJ2-7, with D perhaps matching TRBD2 (6 bases). The germline V gene encodes CDR1 LNHDA and CDR2 SQIVND (reference sequence). Trimming removed 5 bases at V and 0 bases at J, with 14 bases between. The CDR3 spans 15 residues. The CDR3 sequence: CASSEAGPSSYEQYF. CDR3 coding DNA: TGTGCCAGTAGTGAGGCGGGGCCTAGCTCCTACGAGCAGTACTTC.

The chain joins TRBV5-5 to TRBJ1-4; 11 bases line up with TRBD1. The V gene end was trimmed by 4 bases and the J gene end by 8 bases; junction bases not matched to a gene: 1. This CDR3 contains 13 residues. The germline CDR1 and CDR2 sequences are SGHKS and YYEKEE (reference sequence). This CDR3 is CASSGDRGEKLFF. The CDR3 DNA is TGTGCCAGCAGCGGGGACAGGGGGGAAAAACTGTTTTTT.

The V gene is TRBV9, the J gene TRBJ1-3, with unresolved D. CDR1 and CDR2 from the germline V gene are SGDLS and YYNGEE. The CDR3 spans 15 residues. Trimming shortened V by 0 bases and J by 4 bases, and 11 bases separated the two germline ends. In DNA form, the CDR3 reads TGTGCCAGCAGCGTAGCTGCCGGGTTCGGAAACACCATATATTTT. It is translated as CASSVAAGFGNTIYF. Combining the CDR3 with reference TRBV9 and TRBJ1-3 gives the whole variable domain DSGVTQTPKHLITATGQRVTLRCSPRSGDLSVYWYQQSLDQGLQFLIQYYNGEERAKGNILERFSAQQFPDLHSELNLSSLELGDSALYFCASSVAAGFGNTIYFGEGSWLTVV.

Regarding this clone: This same CDR3 is encoded by further DNA sequences in the sample. V gene TRBV9 combines with J gene TRBJ1-1; 8 bases are shared with TRBD1. CDR3 length: 15 amino acids. CDR1 and CDR2 from the germline V gene are SGDLS and YYNGEE. V shed 0 bases, J shed 1 base, and the junction held 2 bases outside the gene matches. The CDR3 sequence: CASSVGTGWNTEAFF. In DNA, the CDR3 is TGTGCCAGCAGCGTAGGGACAGGGTGGAACACTGAAGCTTTCTTT.